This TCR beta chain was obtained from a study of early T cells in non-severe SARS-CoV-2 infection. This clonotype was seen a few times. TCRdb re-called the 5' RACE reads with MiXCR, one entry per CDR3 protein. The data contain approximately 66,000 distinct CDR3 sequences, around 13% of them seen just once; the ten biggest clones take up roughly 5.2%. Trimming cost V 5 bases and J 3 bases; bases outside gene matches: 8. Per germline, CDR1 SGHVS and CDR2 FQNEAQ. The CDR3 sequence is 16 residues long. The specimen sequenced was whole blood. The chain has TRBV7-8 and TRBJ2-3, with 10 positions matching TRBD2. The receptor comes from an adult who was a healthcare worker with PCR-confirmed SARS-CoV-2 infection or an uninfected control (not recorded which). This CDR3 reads CASSPQRGGRTDTQYF. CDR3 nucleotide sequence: TGTGCCAGCAGCCCCCAGCGGGGGGGTAGGACAGATACGCAGTATTTT.